This paragraph reports one T cell receptor beta chain. The data are from a study of T cell responses to AZD1222 COVID-19 vaccine. Assay: immunoSEQ multiplex PCR; the TCRdb copy retains only in-frame clones and omits some. This table holds around 84,000 clones, around nine tenths found once. CDR1 is LGHDT, CDR2 YNNKEL, per germline (reference sequence). The CDR3 runs 16 residues. Between the trimmed V and J ends, which lost 4 bases and 0 bases, there was a span of 16 bases. The rearrangement links TRBV3-1 (or the pseudogene TRBV3-2) to TRBJ2-7, with D maybe TRBD2 (5 bases). This specimen was peripheral blood, taken on day 0 of MenACWY control vaccination. The TCR sequence derives from an adult in good health. CDR3 region: CASSPLTRGPSYEQYF. CDR3 nucleotides: TGTGCCAGCAGCCCACTGACAAGAGGGCCCTCCTACGAGCAGTACTTC.